Listed below are T cell receptor beta chains from one sample, sequenced in a study of blood T cell repertoires in COVID-19. Assay: immunoSEQ multiplex PCR; the TCRdb copy retains only in-frame clones and omits some. The data hold some 200,000 clones, with about 86% observed a single time. Specimen: peripheral blood. The receptors derive from a young man with active or convalescent COVID-19. Both conserved end residues are trimmed from each CDR3.

V gene,J gene,CDR3 protein
TRBV2,TRBJ1-5,ASNTVNQPQH
TRBV10-3,TRBJ1-5,ATEQSRGLEPQH
TRBV4-2,TRBJ2-2,ASSQDGGGGAGELF
TRBV4-3,TRBJ2-7,ASSHTRGTSYEQY
TRBV2,TRBJ1-4,ASSAAAGAGEKLF
TRBV24-1,TRBJ2-2,ATQGYTGELF
TRBV10-1,TRBJ2-1,ASSVQAGGTEQF
TRBV25-1,TRBJ2-4,ASSVGGGPLDIQY
TRBV11-2,TRBJ2-1,ASSPGLAGRNEQF
TRBV27,TRBJ2-7,ASSLSAGGWGEQY
TRBV19,TRBJ2-1,ASSLLQGNEQF
TRBV7-3,TRBJ2-3,ASSFTGGRGDTQY
TRBV4-1,TRBJ1-1,ASSQYDRGNTEAF
TRBV5-6,TRBJ1-5,ASSLTSGPQH
TRBV7-9,TRBJ1-2,ASRYDRTGDLAYT
TRBV19,TRBJ2-5,ASSTPGAGQETQY
TRBV7-9,TRBJ2-7,ASSVPGQGIYEQY
TRBV10-3,TRBJ2-3,AIRDRLTGNTDTQY
TRBV2,TRBJ2-1,ASSPRGSSYNEQF
TRBV2,TRBJ2-3,ASSDMDRGTDTQY
TRBV10-1,TRBJ2-1,ASSAGAGYNEQF
TRBV5-1,TRBJ1-1,ASSFGTGGAGNTEAF
TRBV9,TRBJ2-2,ASSRTGRGPSGELF
TRBV15,TRBJ1-5,ATSRGPTESNQPQH
TRBV18,TRBJ2-3,ASSPPAGQDTQY
TRBV24-1,TRBJ2-7,ATSAGYEQY
TRBV13,TRBJ1-2,ASSIRTGPSNYGYT
TRBV25-1,TRBJ1-4,ASQLAGSEKLF
TRBV6-1,TRBJ2-1,ASSEDRTVERLANNEQF
TRBV11-3,TRBJ2-5,ASSAHEDRETQY
TRBV3-1/TRBV3-2,TRBJ1-2,ASSQTGGSYGYT
TRBV4-1,TRBJ1-2,ASSQGALRPNYGYT
TRBV3-1/TRBV3-2,TRBJ2-4,ASSQAASGGLAKNIQY
TRBV6-2/TRBV6-3,TRBJ2-1,ASSYSAGFNEQF
TRBV6-5,TRBJ1-5,ASSVSGTGNQPQH
TRBV12-2,TRBJ1-5,ASRLARKVGNQPQH
TRBV7-2,TRBJ2-7,ASSRGGPLYEQY
TRBV15,TRBJ1-5,ATSRGPAGNQPQH
TRBV19,TRBJ2-2,ASGSGGELF